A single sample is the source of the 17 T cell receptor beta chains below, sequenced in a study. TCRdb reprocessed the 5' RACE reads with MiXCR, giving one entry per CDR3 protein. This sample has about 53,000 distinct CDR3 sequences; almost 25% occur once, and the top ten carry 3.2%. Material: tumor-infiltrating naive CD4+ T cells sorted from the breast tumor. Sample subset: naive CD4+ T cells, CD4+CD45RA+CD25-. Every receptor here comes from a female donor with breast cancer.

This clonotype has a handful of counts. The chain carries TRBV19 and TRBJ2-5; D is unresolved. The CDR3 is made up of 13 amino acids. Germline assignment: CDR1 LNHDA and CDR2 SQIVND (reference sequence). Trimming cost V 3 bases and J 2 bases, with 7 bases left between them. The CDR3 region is CASSISSQETQYF. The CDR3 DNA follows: TGTGCCAGTAGTATCTCCAGTCAAGAGACCCAGTACTTC.

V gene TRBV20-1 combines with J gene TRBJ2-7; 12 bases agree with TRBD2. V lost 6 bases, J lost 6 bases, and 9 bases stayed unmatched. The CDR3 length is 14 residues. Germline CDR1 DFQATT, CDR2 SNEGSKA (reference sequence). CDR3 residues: CSAASSGRAVEQYF. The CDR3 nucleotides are TGCAGTGCAGCTTCTAGCGGGAGGGCCGTCGAGCAGTACTTC.

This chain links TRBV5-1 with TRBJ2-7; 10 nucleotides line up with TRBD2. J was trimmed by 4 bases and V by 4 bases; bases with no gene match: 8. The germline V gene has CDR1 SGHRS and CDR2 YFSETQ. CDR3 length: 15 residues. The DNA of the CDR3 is TGCGCCAGCAGCCGGGAGGGGACTAGCGCATACGAGCAGTACGTC. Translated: CASSREGTSAYEQYV.

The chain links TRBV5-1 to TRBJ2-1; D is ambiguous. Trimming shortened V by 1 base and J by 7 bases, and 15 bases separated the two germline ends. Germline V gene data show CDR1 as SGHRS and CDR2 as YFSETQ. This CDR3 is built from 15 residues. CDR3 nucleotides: TGCGCCAGCAGCTTGTCCCCCCGTTCTTTGAATGAGCAGTTCTTC. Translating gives CASSLSPRSLNEQFF.

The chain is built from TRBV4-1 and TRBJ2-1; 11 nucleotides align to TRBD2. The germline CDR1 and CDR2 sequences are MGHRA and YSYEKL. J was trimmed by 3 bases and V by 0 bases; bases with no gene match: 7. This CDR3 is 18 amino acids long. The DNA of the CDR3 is TGCGCCAGCAGCCAAGATTGGACTAGCGGGTCTGTCTACAATGAGCAGTTCTTC. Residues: CASSQDWTSGSVYNEQFF.

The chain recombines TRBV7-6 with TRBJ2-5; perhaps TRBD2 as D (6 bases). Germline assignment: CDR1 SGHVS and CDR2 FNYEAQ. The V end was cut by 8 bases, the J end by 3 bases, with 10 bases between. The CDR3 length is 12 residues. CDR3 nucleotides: TGTGCCAGCCGGGGGTGGGAAGAGACCCAGTACTTC. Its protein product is CASRGWEETQYF.

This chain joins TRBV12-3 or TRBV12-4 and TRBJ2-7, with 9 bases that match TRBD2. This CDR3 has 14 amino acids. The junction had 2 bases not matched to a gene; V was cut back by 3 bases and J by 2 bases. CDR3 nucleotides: TGTGCCAGCAGTTTGACTAGCGGTGCCTACGAGCAGTACTTC. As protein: CASSLTSGAYEQYF.

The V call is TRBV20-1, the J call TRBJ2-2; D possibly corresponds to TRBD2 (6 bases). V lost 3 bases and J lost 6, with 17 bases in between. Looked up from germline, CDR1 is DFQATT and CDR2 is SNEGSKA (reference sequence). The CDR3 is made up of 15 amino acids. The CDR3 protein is CSARARGDKAGELFF. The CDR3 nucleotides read TGCAGTGCTAGGGCCCGCGGGGATAAAGCCGGGGAGCTGTTTTTT.

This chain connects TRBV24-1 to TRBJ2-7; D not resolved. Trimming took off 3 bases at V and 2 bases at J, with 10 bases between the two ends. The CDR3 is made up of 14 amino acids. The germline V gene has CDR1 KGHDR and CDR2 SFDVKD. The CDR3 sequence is CATSDNSNPYEQYF. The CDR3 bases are TGTGCCACCAGTGATAACAGCAACCCCTACGAGCAGTACTTC.

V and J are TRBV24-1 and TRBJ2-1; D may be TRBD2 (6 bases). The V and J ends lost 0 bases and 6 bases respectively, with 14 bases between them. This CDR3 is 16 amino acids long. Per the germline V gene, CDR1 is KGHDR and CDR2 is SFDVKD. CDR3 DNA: TGTGCCACCAGTGATTTGCGAGGCGGGATTAGCAATGAGCAGTTCTTC. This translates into CATSDLRGGISNEQFF.

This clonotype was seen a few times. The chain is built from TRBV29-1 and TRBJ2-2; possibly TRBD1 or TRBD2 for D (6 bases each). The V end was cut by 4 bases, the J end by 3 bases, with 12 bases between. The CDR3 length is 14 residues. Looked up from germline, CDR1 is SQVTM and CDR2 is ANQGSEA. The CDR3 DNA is TGCAGCGTTGGCCCGGGGGCGGACACCGGGGAGCTGTTTTTT. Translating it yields CSVGPGADTGELFF.

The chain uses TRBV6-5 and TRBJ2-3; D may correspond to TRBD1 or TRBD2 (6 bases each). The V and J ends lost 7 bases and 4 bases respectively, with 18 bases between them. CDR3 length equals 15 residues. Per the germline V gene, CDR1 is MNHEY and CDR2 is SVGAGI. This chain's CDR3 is CASTGPGASADTQYF. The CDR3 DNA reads TGTGCCAGCACGGGTCCGGGGGCGAGTGCAGATACGCAGTATTTT.

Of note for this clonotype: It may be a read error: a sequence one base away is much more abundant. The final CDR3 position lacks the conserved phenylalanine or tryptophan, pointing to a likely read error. The CDR3 nucleotides read TGCAGTGCCATCCGGGACAGGGGTGATGAAGCTTTCTCT. It translates to CSAIRDRGDEAFS. The chain carries TRBV20-1 and TRBJ1-1; 10 nucleotides agree with TRBD1. CDR3 size: 13 residues. Trimming at V came to 6 bases and at J to 7 bases, leaving 8 bases not matched to a gene. CDR1 is DFQATT and CDR2 is SNEGSKA in the germline V gene (reference sequence).

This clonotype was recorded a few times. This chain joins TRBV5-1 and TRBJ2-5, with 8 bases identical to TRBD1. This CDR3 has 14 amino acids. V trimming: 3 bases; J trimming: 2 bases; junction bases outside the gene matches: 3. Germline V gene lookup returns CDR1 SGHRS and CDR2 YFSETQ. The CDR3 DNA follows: TGCGCCAGCAGCTCAGGGGGCCGGCAAGAGACCCAGTACTTC. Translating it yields CASSSGGRQETQYF.

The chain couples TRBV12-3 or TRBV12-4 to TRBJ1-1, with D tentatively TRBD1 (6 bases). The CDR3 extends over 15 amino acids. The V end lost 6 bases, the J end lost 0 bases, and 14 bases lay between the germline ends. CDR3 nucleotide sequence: TGTGCCAGCAGATCGACAGGAGATATGAACACTGAAGCTTTCTTT. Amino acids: CASRSTGDMNTEAFF.

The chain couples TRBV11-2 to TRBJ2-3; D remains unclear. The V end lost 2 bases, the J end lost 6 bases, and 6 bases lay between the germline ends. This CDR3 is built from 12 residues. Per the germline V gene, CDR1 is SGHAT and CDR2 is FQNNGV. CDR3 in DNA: TGTGCCAGCAGCTTACGGTGGGATACGCAGTATTTT. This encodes CASSLRWDTQYF.

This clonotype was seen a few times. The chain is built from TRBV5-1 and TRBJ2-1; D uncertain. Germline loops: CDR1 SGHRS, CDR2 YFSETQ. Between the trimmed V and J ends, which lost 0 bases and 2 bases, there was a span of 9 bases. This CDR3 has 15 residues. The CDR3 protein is CASSLGVGPYNEQFF. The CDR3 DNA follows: TGCGCCAGCAGCTTGGGGGTCGGACCCTACAATGAGCAGTTCTTC.